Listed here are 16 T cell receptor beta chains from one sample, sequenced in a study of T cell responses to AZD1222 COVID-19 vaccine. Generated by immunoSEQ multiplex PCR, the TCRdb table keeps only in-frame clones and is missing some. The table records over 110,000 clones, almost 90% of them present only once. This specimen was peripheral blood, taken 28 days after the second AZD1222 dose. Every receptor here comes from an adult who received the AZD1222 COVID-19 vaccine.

CDR3 loop: CATSAKGRGNTDTQYF. DNA for the CDR3: TGTGCCACCAGTGCCAAAGGGCGGGGAAACACAGATACGCAGTATTTT. This chain links TRBV24-1 with TRBJ2-3; the D gene is possibly TRBD2 (6 bases). This CDR3 has 16 residues. Germline-derived CDR1 and CDR2 are KGHDR and SFDVKD. Between the trimmed V and J ends, which lost 5 bases and 2 bases, there was a span of 16 bases.

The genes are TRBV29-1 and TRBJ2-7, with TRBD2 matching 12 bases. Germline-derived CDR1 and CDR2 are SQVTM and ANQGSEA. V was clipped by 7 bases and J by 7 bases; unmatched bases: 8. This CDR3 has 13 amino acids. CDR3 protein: CSAGLAGLGEQYF. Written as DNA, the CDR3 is TGCAGCGCTGGACTAGCGGGATTAGGGGAGCAGTACTTC.

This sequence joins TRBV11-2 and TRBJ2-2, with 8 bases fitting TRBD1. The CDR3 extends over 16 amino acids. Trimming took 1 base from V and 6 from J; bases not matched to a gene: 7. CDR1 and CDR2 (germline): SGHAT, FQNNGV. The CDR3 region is CASSLGTGWSSGELFF. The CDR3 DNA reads TGTGCCAGCAGCTTAGGGACAGGGTGGTCGTCCGGGGAGCTGTTTTTT.

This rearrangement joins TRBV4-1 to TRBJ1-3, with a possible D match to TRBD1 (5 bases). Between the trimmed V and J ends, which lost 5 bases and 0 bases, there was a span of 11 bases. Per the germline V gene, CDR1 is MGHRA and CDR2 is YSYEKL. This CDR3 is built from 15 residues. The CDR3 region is CASSGGYSSGNTIYF. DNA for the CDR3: TGCGCCAGCAGCGGGGGTTACAGCTCTGGAAACACCATATATTTT.

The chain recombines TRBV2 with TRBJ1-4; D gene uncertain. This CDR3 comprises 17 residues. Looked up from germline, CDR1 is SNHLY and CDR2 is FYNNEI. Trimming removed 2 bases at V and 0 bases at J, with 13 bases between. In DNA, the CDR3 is TGTGCCAGCAGTGAAATAAGGATGGTAGCAACTAATGAAAAACTGTTTTTT. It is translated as CASSEIRMVATNEKLFF. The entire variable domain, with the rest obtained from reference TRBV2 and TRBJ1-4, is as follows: EPEVTQTPSHQVTQMGQEVILRCVPISNHLYFYWYRQILGQKVEFLVSFYNNEISEKSEIFDDQFSVERPDGSNFTLKIRSTKLEDSAMYFCASSEIRMVATNEKLFFGSGTQLSVL.

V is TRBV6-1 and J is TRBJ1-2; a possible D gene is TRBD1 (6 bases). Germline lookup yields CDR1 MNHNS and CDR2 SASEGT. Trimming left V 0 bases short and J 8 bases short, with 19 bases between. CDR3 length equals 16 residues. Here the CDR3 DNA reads TGTGCCAGCAGTGAAGCGGGCCTCGGGGCAGGGGACGGCTACACCTTC. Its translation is CASSEAGLGAGDGYTF.

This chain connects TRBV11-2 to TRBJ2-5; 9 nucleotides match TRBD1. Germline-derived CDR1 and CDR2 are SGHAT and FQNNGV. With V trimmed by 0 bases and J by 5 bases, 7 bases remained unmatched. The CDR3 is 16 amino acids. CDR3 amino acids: CASSLDPGQGGETQYF. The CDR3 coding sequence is TGTGCCAGCAGCTTAGACCCGGGACAGGGCGGTGAGACCCAGTACTTC.

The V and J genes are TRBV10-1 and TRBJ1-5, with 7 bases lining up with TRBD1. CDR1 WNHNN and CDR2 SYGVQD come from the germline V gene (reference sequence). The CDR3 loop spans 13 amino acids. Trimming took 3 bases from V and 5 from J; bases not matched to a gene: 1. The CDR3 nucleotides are TGCGCCAGCAGTGAAGACAGGGATCAGCCCCAGCATTTT. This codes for CASSEDRDQPQHF.

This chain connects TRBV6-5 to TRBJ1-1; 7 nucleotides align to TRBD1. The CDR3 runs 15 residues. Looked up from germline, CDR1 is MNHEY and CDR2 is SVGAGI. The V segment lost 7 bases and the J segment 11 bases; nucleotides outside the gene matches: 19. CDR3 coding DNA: TGTGCCAGCACCGGGCCGGGACAGCTCCTGACCGCCGCTTTCTTT. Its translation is CASTGPGQLLTAAFF.

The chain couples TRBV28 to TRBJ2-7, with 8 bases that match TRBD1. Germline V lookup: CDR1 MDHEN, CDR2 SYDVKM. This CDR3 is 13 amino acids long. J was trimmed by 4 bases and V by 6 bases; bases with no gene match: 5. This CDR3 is CASRRTGTYEQYV. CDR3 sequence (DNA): TGTGCCAGCAGACGGACAGGGACTTACGAGCAGTACGTC.

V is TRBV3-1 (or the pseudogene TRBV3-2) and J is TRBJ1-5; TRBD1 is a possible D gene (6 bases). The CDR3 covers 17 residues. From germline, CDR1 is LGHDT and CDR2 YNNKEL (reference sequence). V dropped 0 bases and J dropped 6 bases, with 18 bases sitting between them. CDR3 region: CASSQEVGTRGGQPQHF. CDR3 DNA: TGTGCCAGCAGCCAAGAAGTAGGGACTAGGGGGGGTCAGCCCCAGCATTTT.

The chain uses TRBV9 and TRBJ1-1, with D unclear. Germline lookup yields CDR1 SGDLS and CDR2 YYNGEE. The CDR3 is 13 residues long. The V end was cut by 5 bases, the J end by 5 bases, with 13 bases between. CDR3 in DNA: TGTGCCAGCAGTGGGGAGGTCTGGACTGAAGCTTTCTTT. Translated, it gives CASSGEVWTEAFF.

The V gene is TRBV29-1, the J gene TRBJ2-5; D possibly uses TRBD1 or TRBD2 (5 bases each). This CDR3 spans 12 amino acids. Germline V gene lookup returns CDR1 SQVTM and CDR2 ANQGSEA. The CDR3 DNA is TGCGCATTCGGGGCGATCGGAGAGACCCAGTACTTC. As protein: CAFGAIGETQYF.

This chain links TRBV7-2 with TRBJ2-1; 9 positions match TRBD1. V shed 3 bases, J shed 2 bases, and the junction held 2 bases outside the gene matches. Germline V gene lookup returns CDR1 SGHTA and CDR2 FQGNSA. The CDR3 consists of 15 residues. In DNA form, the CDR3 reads TGTGCCAGCAGCTTTCGGACAGGGGCCTACAATGAGCAGTTCTTC. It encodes CASSFRTGAYNEQFF.

CDR3: CASSMGGLNTEAFF. For the CDR3, the DNA is TGTGCCAGTAGTATGGGCGGCCTGAACACTGAAGCTTTCTTT. V and J are TRBV19 and TRBJ1-1; D remains ambiguous. This CDR3 has 14 amino acids. Germline CDR1 and CDR2: LNHDA and SQIVND (reference sequence). The germline V and J ends were trimmed by 3 bases and 0 bases, with 8 bases remaining between them.

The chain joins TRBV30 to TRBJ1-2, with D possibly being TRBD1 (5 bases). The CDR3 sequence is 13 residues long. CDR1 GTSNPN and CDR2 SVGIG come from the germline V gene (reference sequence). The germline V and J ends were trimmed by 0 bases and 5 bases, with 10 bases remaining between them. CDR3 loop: CAWSVRDGYGYTF. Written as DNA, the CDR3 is TGTGCCTGGAGTGTACGGGACGGATATGGCTACACCTTC.